The rows below give T cell receptor beta chains drawn from one sample of a study of patients and donors after allogeneic stem cell transplantation. From the RT-PCR reads, TCRdb called clonotypes with MiXCR, one entry per CDR3 protein. The table includes 84,000 or so distinct CDR3 sequences, approximately 49% detected once. Material for sequencing was blood, either unsorted or a sorted T cell fraction (not recorded which). The receptors originated from a human donor who was either an allogeneic HSCT recipient or a stem cell or donor lymphocyte infusion donor (not recorded which). It is not recorded whose cells these are; they may come from a transplant donor. Both conserved end residues are trimmed from each CDR3. Only part of the rows carry a size: once, few, many, or a class if the clone is expanded.

V	J	size	CDR3
TRBV7-7	TRBJ2-2	.	ASSFRGTGELF
TRBV28	TRBJ1-4	.	ASSTATPNEKLF
TRBV7-9	TRBJ2-3	.	ASSLVFQREATDTQY
TRBV7-8	TRBJ1-2	.	ASSLLQWNGYT
TRBV3-1	TRBJ1-4	few	ASSRQGENEKLF
TRBV27	TRBJ1-6	few	ASSLETRDRGWNSPLH
TRBV3-2	TRBJ1-2	.	ASSQDRRVSYGYT
TRBV12-3/TRBV12-4	TRBJ1-1	.	ASSLSQGAVVAF
TRBV20-1	TRBJ1-4	.	SASQRLTGKLF
TRBV6-5	TRBJ1-3	.	ASSTWTGSGNTIY
TRBV10-3	TRBJ1-1	.	ATSRRYPEAF
TRBV7-2	TRBJ1-1	.	ASSLDHGTSEAF
TRBV28	TRBJ1-6	few	ASRTLEGTGENSPLH
TRBV6-6	TRBJ1-4	few	ASTPTGSLDEKLF
TRBV6-5	TRBJ1-2	few	ASSGREYGYT
TRBV6-5	TRBJ1-6	.	ASSLMGPSSSYNSPLH
TRBV18	TRBJ1-4	few	ASSTGETI
TRBV20-1	TRBJ2-3	once	SASSSGLTDTQY
TRBV6-5	TRBJ1-1	many	ASSLQGNTEAF
TRBV3-1	TRBJ1-1	once	ASRPRQEVMNTEAF
TRBV11-2	TRBJ2-3	.	ASSLGLAGAGTQY
TRBV7-2	TRBJ2-2	many	ASQEVNTGELF
TRBV12-3/TRBV12-4	TRBJ2-1	.	ASVREGRNEQF
TRBV7-9	TRBJ1-2	few	ASSTGDNPNGYT
TRBV9	TRBJ1-4	.	ASSVGTVNEKLF
TRBV28	TRBJ1-5	.	ASRGQLNDYSNQPQH
TRBV20-1	TRBJ1-5	.	SARGPYSQGDSNQPQH
TRBV7-6	TRBJ1-1	few	ASSLDSWMNTEAF
TRBV28	TRBJ1-1	few	ASSFIVRTNTEAF
TRBV20-1	TRBJ1-1	few	SARDLISGITEAF
TRBV6-5	TRBJ1-3	.	ASSYSSKGFSGNTIY
TRBV9	TRBJ1-4	few	ASSSPHHEKLF
TRBV15	TRBJ1-1	.	ATSRDEGVTEAF
TRBV15	TRBJ1-5	.	ATSRATIVGNQPQH
TRBV6-2/TRBV6-3	TRBJ2-2	.	ASSQYRVDTGELF
TRBV20-1	TRBJ2-1	.	SPRGGRNEQF
TRBV9	TRBJ1-2	few	ASSAGTNYGYT
TRBV3-2	TRBJ2-2	.	ASSQDRGALAETNTGELF
TRBV6-5	TRBJ1-2	few	ASGFFYGYT
TRBV20-1	TRBJ1-5	.	SATLPGGGQPQH
TRBV30	TRBJ1-5	.	AWSTLSNQPQH
TRBV6-1	TRBJ1-5	few	ASSSLPQH
TRBV18	TRBJ2-5	.	AGRSGETQY
TRBV29-1	TRBJ1-1	.	SVDTPERNTEAF
TRBV15	TRBJ2-2	few	ATRRGSNTGELF
TRBV20-1	TRBJ1-4	few	SGLRGGGVNEKLF
TRBV27	TRBJ1-5	few	ASSLWKNQPQH
TRBV7-2	TRBJ1-3	.	ASSLALGDSGNTIY
TRBV15	TRBJ2-2	.	ATSRRGGGERDNTGELF
TRBV20-1	TRBJ1-5	.	SARRKDQPQH
TRBV4-1	TRBJ1-3	.	ASSPGYSYTSGNTIY
TRBV10-3	TRBJ1-2	many	AIRGRTNYGYT
TRBV29-1	TRBJ2-7	once	SVTTVSTYEQY
TRBV5-6	TRBJ2-3	.	ASSFDRITDTQY
TRBV7-2	TRBJ1-3	.	ASSLSLPGFYGNTIY